This T cell receptor beta chain appears in the sequencing data of a study of T cell repertoires in cytomegalovirus infection. One entry per CDR3 protein, called by TCRdb with MiXCR from the reads. The sample holds about 530,000 distinct CDR3 sequences, 26% seen once. V lost 5 bases, J lost 6 bases, and 11 bases stayed unmatched. Germline loops: CDR1 SGHAT, CDR2 FQNNGV. The CDR3 spans 16 residues. Sequenced input: PBMCs. The clonotype was recovered from a human donor in good health (CMV status not recorded). Some clones in this sample may be carry-over from other donors' samples. The chain has TRBV11-2 and TRBJ2-2, with TRBD2 matching over 8 bases. CDR3 bases: TGTGCCAGCAGCCGTCCATTAGCGGGAAGGTCCGGGGAGCTGTTTTTT. Translating it yields CASSRPLAGRSGELFF. Drawing the rest from reference TRBV11-2 and TRBJ2-2, the complete variable domain is EAGVAQSPRYKIIEKRQSVAFWCNPISGHATLYWYQQILGQGPKLLIQFQNNGVVDDSQLPKDRFSAERLKGVDSTLKIQPAKLEDSAVYLCASSRPLAGRSGELFFGEGSRLTVL.